This T cell receptor (beta chain) derives from a study of blood T cell repertoires in COVID-19. Background on the study: There were acute and convalescent COVID-19 samples, and they came from the United States, Italy and Spain.

V lost 6 bases, J lost 6 bases, and 2 bases stayed unmatched. Germline lookup yields CDR1 MNHEY and CDR2 SVGAGI. The CDR3 is made up of 14 amino acids. Authors' analysis steps: Amplified reference gene primers provided the basis for estimating nucleated cell counts. Data came from immunoSEQ multiplex PCR; TCRdb stores just in-frame clones and leaves some out. V, J and clone size are those of that table, while D and trimming were read from the DNA. The sample shows approximately 310,000 clones, approximately 85% of them seen only once. In the case of this clone: This specimen includes other DNA sequences encoding the same CDR3.

This TCR was sampled from a man between 25 and 39 years old who had recovered from COVID-19. This chain uses TRBV6-5 with TRBJ2-3; 14 nucleotides align to TRBD2. Input material: PBMCs or T cells enriched from blood (not recorded which). The CDR3, as DNA: TGTGCCAGCAGGACTAGCGGGGGGGCGGATACGCAGTATTTT. Protein sequence: CASRTSGGADTQYF.